Listed below are T cell receptor beta chains from one sample, sequenced in a study of shared clonotypes between healthy human individuals. Sequencing was performed with immunoSEQ multiplex PCR; in TCRdb, only in-frame clones are kept and a portion is missing. This sample yields over 850,000 clones, of which approximately 80% are seen a single time; 0.61% belongs to the top ten. Sequenced: memory CD4+ T cells from PBMCs. These receptors all stem from a young man in good health. Some clones in this sample may be carry-over from other donors' samples. Both conserved end residues are part of each CDR3. A D gene is named only where the DNA matches it firmly. Not every row has a clone size; where given, it reads once, few, many or a size class.

v_gene	d_gene	j_gene	abundance	CDR3aa	CDR3nt
TRBV7-3	TRBD2	TRBJ2-1	NA	CASSLLAGNTPNEQFF	TGTGCCAGCAGCTTATTAGCGGGGAACACCCCCAATGAGCAGTTCTTC
TRBV28	TRBD1	TRBJ2-5	NA	CASSVIRGRGLSETQYF	TGTGCCAGCAGTGTGATCAGGGGGCGAGGTCTTTCTGAGACCCAGTACTTC
TRBV6-1	NA	TRBJ1-5	NA	CASSEVSTGNQPQHF	TGTGCCAGCAGTGAAGTCTCGACAGGCAATCAGCCCCAGCATTTT
TRBV28	TRBD2	TRBJ2-1	once	CASSLSLAGFNEQFF	TGTGCCAGCAGTTTATCCCTAGCGGGGTTCAATGAGCAGTTCTTC
TRBV30	NA	TRBJ1-1	NA	CAWSPTVGNTEAFF	TGTGCCTGGAGTCCGACGGTGGGTAACACTGAAGCTTTCTTT
TRBV11-3	NA	TRBJ2-2	NA	CASSSGTGDTGELFF	TGTGCCAGCAGCTCTGGGACGGGGGACACCGGGGAGCTGTTTTTT
TRBV28	NA	TRBJ1-1	NA	CASSLNPGGGMNTEAFF	TGTGCCAGCAGTTTAAACCCCGGGGGTGGGATGAACACTGAAGCTTTCTTT
TRBV2	NA	TRBJ2-7	NA	CASTLEPATTYEQYF	TGTGCCAGCACGTTAGAGCCCGCCACCACCTACGAGCAGTACTTC
TRBV7-8	TRBD2	TRBJ2-1	once	CASSLEGLAGVDEQFF	TGTGCCAGCAGCTTAGAAGGACTAGCGGGAGTCGATGAGCAGTTCTTC
TRBV5-1	NA	TRBJ2-7	NA	CASSSLPGSYEQYF	TGCGCCAGCAGCTCGCTCCCTGGTTCCTACGAGCAGTACTTC
TRBV5-6	NA	TRBJ2-7	NA	CATGRGRFEQYF	TGTGCCACTGGGCGGGGGCGGTTTGAGCAGTACTTC
TRBV15	TRBD2	TRBJ2-7	once	CATSPGLREQYF	TGTGCCACCAGTCCGGGACTAAGGGAGCAGTACTTC
TRBV9	NA	TRBJ1-4	NA	CASSTSRRSNEKLFF	TGTGCCAGCAGCACTAGCAGGAGAAGTAATGAAAAACTGTTTTTT
TRBV5-5	NA	TRBJ2-3	once	CASRLVGTDTQYF	TGTGCCAGCAGGCTAGTGGGCACAGATACGCAGTATTTT
TRBV10-2	TRBD1	TRBJ1-5	once	CALKNEPPDRDSNQPQHF	TGCGCCCTAAAAAATGAGCCGCCGGACAGGGATAGCAATCAGCCCCAGCATTTT
TRBV7-2	NA	TRBJ2-7	NA	CASSLGTTLSYEQYF	TGTGCCAGCAGCTTAGGGACTACACTATCCTACGAGCAGTACTTC
TRBV28	TRBD2	TRBJ2-1	NA	CASRRQKGRGGNEQFF	TGTGCCAGCAGAAGACAAAAAGGTCGGGGGGGCAATGAGCAGTTCTTC
TRBV5-1	NA	TRBJ2-1	NA	CASSSSPGDEQFF	TGCGCCAGCAGCTCTTCACCGGGCGATGAGCAGTTCTTC
TRBV28	TRBD1	TRBJ2-7	NA	CASTLRDRGYEQYF	TGTGCCAGCACCCTCCGGGACAGGGGTTACGAGCAGTACTTC
TRBV21-1	NA	TRBJ2-1	many	CASSIPPRDYRNNEQFF	TGTGCCAGCAGCATACCACCCCGGGACTATCGAAACAATGAGCAGTTCTTC
TRBV28	TRBD1	TRBJ1-1	NA	CASRPTGISFTEAFF	TGTGCCAGCAGACCGACAGGGATTTCGTTCACTGAAGCTTTCTTT
TRBV5-5	NA	TRBJ2-7	NA	CASSSYRAEQYF	TGTGCCAGCAGCTCCTACAGGGCCGAGCAGTACTTC
TRBV2	NA	TRBJ2-3	NA	CASSAYTDTQYF	TGTGCCAGCAGTGCATACACAGATACGCAGTATTTT
TRBV5-4	NA	TRBJ2-1	NA	CASSLSLHNEQFF	TGCGCCAGCAGCCTCTCCCTCCACAATGAGCAGTTCTTC
TRBV5-1	TRBD2	TRBJ2-7	once	CASRPLAGGYEQYF	TGCGCCAGCCGTCCACTAGCGGGAGGCTACGAGCAGTACTTC
TRBV25-1	TRBD1	TRBJ2-5	NA	CASSEYLGTASQETQYF	TGTGCCAGCAGTGAATATTTAGGGACAGCCAGCCAAGAGACCCAGTACTTC
TRBV13	NA	TRBJ2-4	NA	CASSLTRVLAKNIQYF	TGTGCCAGCAGCTTAACCAGAGTGTTAGCCAAAAACATTCAGTACTTC
TRBV5-1	NA	TRBJ1-4	NA	CASSHDGANEKLFF	TGCGCCAGCAGCCATGACGGGGCTAATGAAAAACTGTTTTTT
TRBV7-2	NA	TRBJ1-3	NA	CASSQGRNTIYF	TGTGCCAGCTCTCAGGGTCGGAACACCATATATTTT
TRBV29-1	NA	TRBJ2-2	NA	CSVEGTGELFF	TGCAGCGTCGAGGGAACCGGGGAGCTGTTTTTT
TRBV6-1	NA	TRBJ2-1	NA	CASSEAYGGDSYNEQFF	TGTGCCAGCAGTGAAGCGTACGGCGGGGACTCCTACAATGAGCAGTTCTTC
TRBV30	NA	TRBJ1-4	NA	CACSLRWSFEKLFF	TGTGCCTGTTCCCTCCGGTGGAGTTTCGAAAAACTGTTTTTT
TRBV4-2	NA	TRBJ2-1	many	CASSHVSGLQSSNEQFF	TGTGCCAGCAGCCATGTTTCCGGACTCCAATCAAGCAATGAGCAGTTCTTC
TRBV7-8	NA	TRBJ2-7	NA	CASSPQQGKNEPYEQYF	TGTGCCAGCAGCCCCCAGCAGGGGAAGAATGAACCCTACGAGCAGTACTTC
TRBV5-4	TRBD2	TRBJ2-7	NA	CASSRQRDARHQQYF	TGTGCCAGCAGCCGCCAGCGGGATGCACGCCACCAGCAGTACTTC
TRBV5-1	TRBD2	TRBJ2-2	NA	CASSPLLSGGNTGELFF	TGCGCCAGCAGCCCACTACTAAGCGGGGGGAACACCGGGGAGCTGTTTTTT
TRBV10-1	TRBD1	TRBJ2-7	NA	CASSEGQGAYEQYF	TGCGCCAGCAGTGAGGGGCAGGGGGCCTACGAGCAGTACTTC
TRBV7-8	TRBD1	TRBJ2-6	NA	CASGPGDRGISGANVLTF	TGTGCCAGCGGCCCCGGGGACAGGGGGATCTCTGGGGCCAACGTCCTGACTTTC
TRBV28	NA	TRBJ2-3	NA	CASRGTVTDTQYF	TGTGCCAGCAGGGGGACCGTCACAGATACGCAGTATTTT
TRBV4-1	TRBD1	TRBJ1-1	NA	CASSQAGGRITEAFF	TGCGCCAGCAGCCAAGCAGGGGGTAGGATTACTGAAGCTTTCTTT
TRBV19	NA	TRBJ1-5	NA	CASSIGGAEQPQHF	TGTGCCAGTAGTATAGGGGGCGCGGAACAGCCCCAGCATTTT
TRBV28	NA	TRBJ2-7	NA	CASSSTGRRQYF	TGTGCCAGCAGTTCGACGGGTAGACGGCAGTACTTC
TRBV18	NA	TRBJ2-2	NA	CASSRNGGTNTGELFF	TGTGCCAGCTCACGGAACGGAGGGACGAACACCGGGGAGCTGTTTTTT
TRBV7-2	TRBD2	TRBJ2-4	NA	CASTSQAGLAKNIQYF	TGTGCCAGCACCAGCCAAGCGGGATTAGCCAAAAACATTCAGTACTTC
TRBV5-1	NA	TRBJ1-4	NA	CASSVEGGTNEKLFF	TGCGCCAGCAGCGTGGAGGGGGGAACTAATGAAAAACTGTTTTTT
TRBV29-1	NA	TRBJ2-5	few	CSVDIGETQYF	TGCAGCGTTGATATCGGGGAGACCCAGTACTTC
TRBV9	TRBD2	TRBJ2-3	NA	CASSAHPSGVQDTQYF	TGTGCCAGCAGCGCCCATCCTAGCGGGGTTCAAGATACGCAGTATTTT
TRBV5-6	NA	TRBJ2-5	NA	CASSLGAGMIQETQYF	TGTGCCAGCAGCTTGGGGGCGGGGATGATACAAGAGACCCAGTACTTC
TRBV14	TRBD1	TRBJ2-7	NA	CASSPQGYEQYF	TGTGCCAGCAGCCCACAGGGGTACGAGCAGTACTTC
TRBV15	NA	TRBJ2-3	NA	CATSLPKGADTQYF	TGTGCCACCAGCCTTCCGAAGGGAGCAGATACGCAGTATTTT
TRBV14	NA	TRBJ2-7	NA	CASSQIGPASSYEQYF	TGTGCCAGCAGCCAAATCGGACCGGCCAGCTCCTACGAGCAGTACTTC